This T cell receptor beta chain was observed in a study of cytomegalovirus exposure and HLA in healthy donors (dated by TCRdb to between 2016 and 2019). For the study in its entirety: An earlier analysis of some 600 of the donors reported about 300 Gb of sequence data and 100 million to 120 million unique TCR beta sequences obtained from about 170 million T cells. About 300 gigabases of sequencing data and tens of millions of unique TCR sequences made up an early release that covered 500 to 700 HLA-typed donors. Of the 300 to 400 genotyped donors, approximately 83% fell in the genetic ancestry cluster associated with self-reported Caucasian donors. The study was designed to test whether signatures of past pathogen exposure could be identified by cataloging public T cell receptors. The study used immunosequencing to profile the T cell repertoires of several hundred subjects and linked those repertoires to cytomegalovirus serostatus. In addition to the first cohort of 666 subjects, a separate validation cohort of approximately 130 different subjects was used. High-throughput TCR immunosequencing, statistical association of individual TCRs with disease status, and machine learning were combined to predict cytomegalovirus infection status. To study patterns of TCR occurrence, a later analysis re-analyzed previously published TCR beta repertoires from 550 to 800 donors and added high-resolution HLA genotyping. Rather than drawing on any new phenotypic data, the later analysis identified candidate immune exposures from TCR beta sequences and the way those sequences occurred across donors. An earlier analysis of more than 450 of the donors used high-throughput TCR beta sequencing to judge whether each TCR beta V gene segment behaved as functional or pseudogenic. Donor age, sex, ethnicity and CMV serostatus were compiled together with the repertoire data. In a later genetic analysis, genome-wide SNP genotypes for about 55% of the roughly 700 donors were used, and that subset was treated as a discovery cohort. All discovery cohort repertoires had been generated using a single sequencing platform. HLA typing included class I and class II loci at four-digit resolution. Typing coverage varied by locus: about 629-640 donors for A, B, C, DRB1 and DQB1; more than 500 for DQA1; 606 for DPA1; 450 to 480 for DPB1. Five DR-DQ haplotypes were treated as single units for association and clustering because of strong linkage in the cohort. Among over 350 genotyped donors of the cohort, an average of roughly 240,000 unique TCR beta nucleotide sequences were sequenced per donor, around 20% of them non-productive.

Library generation was performed with the immunoSEQ multiplex PCR assay. The multiplex PCR relied on a mix of 60 forward primers for TCR Vbeta segments and 13 reverse primers for TCR Jbeta segments. The CDR3 region of rearranged TCR beta genes was amplified from genomic DNA with a multiplex PCR assay. The Illumina HiSeq System was used to sequence the amplified TCR beta libraries as 87-base-pair reads. The study's own analysis went as follows. Across the 700 or so repertoires, a later analysis counted some 80 million unique TCR beta chains, 9.5 million to 13 million of which were shared by at least two donors. Raw reads were error-corrected and collapsed into unique sequences by a nearest-neighbor algorithm in which closely related sequences were merged to remove PCR and sequencing errors. V, D and J gene segments were assigned by aligning CDR3 sequences to IMGT reference sequences. For a sequence to be retained, a match of at least six nucleotides to both a V gene segment and a J gene segment was required. Rearrangements were classified as productive when the CDR3 lacked stop codons and remained in frame with V and J, and all other rearrangements were classified as non-productive. CDR3 was defined by IMGT convention, running from the second conserved V-encoded cysteine to the conserved J-encoded phenylalanine. In an earlier analysis of more than 550 of the donors, sequences lacking an unambiguous match to a single V gene segment were excluded. An earlier analysis of a few hundred of the donors called V segments functional above 56.7% productive rearrangements and segregating when the between-donor standard deviation exceeded 5%. A statistical classification framework was developed to diagnose cytomegalovirus status using the catalog of TCR beta chain sequences. V and J gene assignment, in a later analysis, came from comparing TCR nucleotide sequences with IMGT/GENE-DB human TR gene sequences. A later analysis assigned CDR3 sequences and most-parsimonious VDJ recombination scenarios with the TCRdist pipeline. In a later analysis, each TCR beta chain was defined by its CDR3 amino acid sequence together with its V-gene family, and reads without a unique V-gene family were excluded. In a later analysis, 450 to 600 highly shared, low-generation-probability nucleotide sequences were removed to address suspected cross-contamination and a sequencing artifact. In a later analysis, a clonal expansion index for each public chain was calculated from normalized within-repertoire ranks of inferred template counts. A later analysis computed generation probabilities with a VDJ recombination model fitted to out-of-frame rearrangements, and checked the results against IGoR. A later analysis scored TCR-TCR, TCR-HLA and TCR-CMV co-occurrence with hypergeometric tests, applying a repertoire-size bias correction to TCR pairs. In a later analysis, false discovery rates were estimated by permuting HLA or CMV assignments 20 times. In a later analysis, co-occurring TCRs were grouped with DBSCAN, and TCRdist sequence similarity was added when clustering was performed within HLA-allele-positive subsets. For co-occurrence clustering, repertoires with fewer than 30,000 or more than 120,000 public chains were excluded, along with four to six repertoires with anomalous nucleotide sharing. Drawn from immuneACCESS, this table holds only the in-frame rearrangements with V and J called that TCRdb kept. Clones are partly lost; checked studies trace under half to an unresolved V gene and leave the rest unexplained. V and J calls and clone size follow that table, whereas D and trimming were derived from the DNA. This sample has 200,000 to 250,000 clones in its table, and about 85% of those were observed once. Clones ranked in the top ten supply 1.3% of the sample.

Overall results and qualifications from the work: In a later analysis, most CMV-associated TCR beta chains were found to appear HLA-restricted, with HLA associations seemingly driven largely by CMV exposure. The sequencing pipeline was judged likely to have produced a cluster of highly shared sequence variants as a technical artifact. A further reported finding was that TCR beta sequences accurately predicted the HLA-A and HLA-B alleles for most subjects in the first cohort. In a later analysis, TCR association rates were found to vary across HLA loci, with the most associated TCRs seen for DRB1 alleles and the fewest for HLA-C alleles. Only TCR beta chains were sequenced in this cohort, and the absence of alpha or paired-chain data limited detectable features. Because the 87-base-pair reads could not distinguish some IMGT-functional V segments, including TRBV6-2 and TRBV6-3, those segments were excluded. Linkage disequilibrium might explain the correlated functional status among segregating V segments, but an unknown experimental factor could not be ruled out. Sequencing depth was assumed to be roughly uniform across donors in the presence/absence analyses, though that assumption may not hold. HLA typing was unavailable for some donors at each locus, so association tests used only the typed subset. Strong co-occurrence of HLA alleles, especially DR and DQ, made assigning TCR associations to individual alleles difficult. V-gene and J-gene trimming of TCR beta chains was associated with a missense DCLRE1C variant in a later genetic analysis, and the association was replicated in an independent cohort. An earlier analysis of several hundred of the donors showed that most TCR beta V segments appeared in productive rearrangements either about 90% or about 30% of the time, which broadly matched IMGT annotations. Across donors, most TCR sequences were observed very rarely, whereas some public TCRs were present in many individuals. In both the original and validation cohorts, the classifier was reported to diagnose cytomegalovirus status with high specificity and sensitivity. In the study, around 160 TCR beta chains were listed as associated with cytomegalovirus. Over 15 rarely observed V segments, including chromosome 9 orphons, were excluded from the earlier analysis of about 600 of the donors because counts were too low. Compared with the roughly 710-donor mean, donors in an Asian-associated ancestry cluster had fewer N-insertions in productive TCRs, according to a later genetic analysis. At a false discovery rate of 0.05, a later analysis linked about 17,000 TCR beta sequences to specific HLA alleles. A later analysis found that HLA-associated TCR beta chains were more clonally expanded and had lower generation probabilities than equally common non-associated chains. According to a later analysis, parvovirus B19, influenza, CMV and Epstein-Barr virus appeared linked to several top co-occurrence clusters. According to the authors, the approach could potentially be generalized to other disease states and immunological phenotypes. In vitro tests confirmed that a few of the cytomegalovirus-associated TCR beta chains recognize cytomegalovirus antigens. CMV serostatus was the only immune exposure information available for the cohort.

This clone has a single count. The antigen this receptor binds is unknown. Per-base quality was not reported, and no clone a single base away is much larger than it. The cohort was made up of approximately 670 healthy bone marrow donors. All cohort members were sampled while nominally healthy, although unrecorded immune exposures were likely present. CMV serostatus was positive for more than 250 and negative for about 50% of the roughly 700 cohort members, and was not recorded for this donor. A peripheral blood sample was provided by each donor, and peripheral blood mononuclear cells were used for TCR beta sequencing. Genomic DNA extraction from the blood cell samples was performed with the Qiagen DNeasy Blood Extraction Kit. V drops 3 bases and J drops 0 bases, leaving 16 bases in between. CDR1 and CDR2 are drawn from the germline V gene (reference sequence): SEHNR, FQNEAQ. The CDR3 has 17 amino acids, counting the end cysteine and phenylalanine. Only the CDR3 region is kept as DNA, spanning 51 bases read in frame from base 1.

Material: PBMCs. This chain joins TRBV7-9 to TRBJ2-3; TRBD1 is a weak D gene call, 6 bases matching. The receptor comes from a human donor in good health. The base sequence is TGTGCCAGCAGCTTGGGGTACAGGGACGTTAGCACAGATACGCAGTATTTT. It is translated as CASSLGYRDVSTDTQYF.